This TCR beta chain was sequenced during a study of shared clonotypes between healthy human individuals. Comment on this clone: Its cognate antigen is unknown.

It was across several immunoSEQ plates that each subset's genomic DNA was evenly split. About 30,000 T cell genomes (about 0.2 ug DNA) went into each sorted-subset replicate. Clones were read by immunoSEQ multiplex PCR, and TCRdb kept only the in-frame ones, dropping some. The data contain 1.5 million to 1.9 million clones, 95% to 99% of them singletons. Findings of the study overall: Generally, estimated richness proved larger in naive subsets than it did in memory subsets. A handful of donors showed sharing of approximately 5% of naive CD4 clonotypes.

Sequencing was done on a sample of naive CD4+ T cells sorted from blood. Subset denoted: CD45RA+ positively selected. The receptor was derived from a man between 25 and 39 years old in good health.

CDR3 in amino acids: CASSVTRTDTQYF. CDR3 bases: TGTGCCAGCAGCGTGACTAGGACAGATACGCAGTATTTT. The chain uses TRBV11-3 and TRBJ2-3; TRBD2 might be the D (6 bases). Germline V CDR1 and CDR2: SGHNT, YENEEA. Trimming took off 5 bases at V and 3 bases at J, with 9 bases between the two ends. This CDR3 is 13 amino acids long.